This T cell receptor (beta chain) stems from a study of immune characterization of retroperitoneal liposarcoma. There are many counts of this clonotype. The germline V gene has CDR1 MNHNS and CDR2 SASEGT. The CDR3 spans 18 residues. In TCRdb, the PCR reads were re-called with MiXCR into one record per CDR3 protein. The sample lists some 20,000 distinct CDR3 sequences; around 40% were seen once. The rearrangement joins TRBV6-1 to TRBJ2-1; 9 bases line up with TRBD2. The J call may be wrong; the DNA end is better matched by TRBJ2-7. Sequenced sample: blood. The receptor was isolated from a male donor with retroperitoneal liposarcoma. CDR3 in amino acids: CASSPAAGGFSSYNEQYF. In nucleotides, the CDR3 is TGTGCCAGCAGTCCCGCAGCGGGGGGCTTTAGCTCCTACAATGAGCAGTACTTC.